This T cell receptor beta chain was found in a study of blood T cell repertoires in COVID-19. Turning to the study itself: From the United States, Italy and Spain came samples of acute and convalescent COVID-19. The analysed material was cDNA or gDNA that came from T cells, B-cell-depleted T cells, or PBMCs.

V shed 4 bases, J shed 6 bases, and the junction held 2 bases outside the gene matches. This CDR3 has 14 amino acids. Germline assignment: CDR1 PRHDT and CDR2 FYEKMQ (reference sequence). Authors' processing steps: It was from reference gene primer amplification that nucleated cell counts were estimated. Data came from immunoSEQ multiplex PCR; TCRdb stores just in-frame clones and leaves some out. V, J and clone size are those of that table, while D and trimming were read from the DNA. The sample contains around 97,000 clones, roughly 87% of which appear only once. V usage is TRBV13 and J usage is TRBJ2-1; 11 bases map to TRBD2. Sequences were obtained from peripheral blood. This TCR derives from a human donor in a cohort sampled during active COVID-19. The CDR3 spells CASSSGLAGNEQFF. CDR3 in DNA: TGTGCCAGCAGCTCCGGACTAGCGGGCAATGAGCAGTTCTTC.